What follows is one T cell receptor beta chain and its context. V trimming: 9 bases; J trimming: 8 bases; junction bases outside the gene matches: 7. The CDR3 length is 13 residues. CDR1 is ENHRY, CDR2 SYGVKD, per germline. This sample stems from a study of cytomegalovirus exposure and HLA in healthy donors. Primers: 60 Vbeta forward and 13 Jbeta reverse. Method: immunoSEQ multiplex PCR; TCRdb's copy keeps in-frame clones and lacks some. In total, the table holds over 65,000 clones. Specimen: PBMCs. The sequence was collected from a young man in good health and CMV-seronegative. J is TRBJ1-4 and V is TRBV10-3; 9 nucleotides align to TRBD1. The CDR3 nucleotides read TGTGCCATTGGGACAGGGAGGAACGAAAAACTGTTTTTT. This sequence encodes CAIGTGRNEKLFF.